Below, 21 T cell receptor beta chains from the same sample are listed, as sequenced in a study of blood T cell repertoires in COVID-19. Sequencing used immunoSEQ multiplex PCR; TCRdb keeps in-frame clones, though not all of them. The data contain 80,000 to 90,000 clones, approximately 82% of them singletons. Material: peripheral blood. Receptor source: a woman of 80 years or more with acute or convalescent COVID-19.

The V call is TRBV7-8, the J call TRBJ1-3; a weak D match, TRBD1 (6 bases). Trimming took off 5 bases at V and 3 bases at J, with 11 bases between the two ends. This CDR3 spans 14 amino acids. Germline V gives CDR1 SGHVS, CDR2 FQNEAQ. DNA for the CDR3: TGTGCCAGCAGCGGAACAGGGAATGGAAACACCATATATTTT. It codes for CASSGTGNGNTIYF.

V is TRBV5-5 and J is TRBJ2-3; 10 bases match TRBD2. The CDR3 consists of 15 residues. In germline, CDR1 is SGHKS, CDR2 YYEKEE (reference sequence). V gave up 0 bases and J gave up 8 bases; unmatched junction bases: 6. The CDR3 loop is CASSLGVAGGSTQYF. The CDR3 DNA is TGTGCCAGCAGCTTGGGTGTAGCGGGGGGAAGTACGCAGTATTTT.

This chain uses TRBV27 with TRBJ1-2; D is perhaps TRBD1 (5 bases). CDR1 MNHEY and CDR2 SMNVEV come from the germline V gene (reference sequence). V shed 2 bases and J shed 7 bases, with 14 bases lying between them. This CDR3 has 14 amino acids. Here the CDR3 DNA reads TGTGCCAGCAGTTTAACCTCAGGGATTGGTGGCTACACCTTC. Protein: CASSLTSGIGGYTF.

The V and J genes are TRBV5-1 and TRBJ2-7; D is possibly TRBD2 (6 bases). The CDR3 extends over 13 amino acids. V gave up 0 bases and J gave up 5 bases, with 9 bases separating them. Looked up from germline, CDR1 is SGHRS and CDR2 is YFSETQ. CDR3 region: CASSLDGGNEQYF. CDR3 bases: TGCGCCAGCAGCTTGGATGGAGGGAACGAGCAGTACTTC.

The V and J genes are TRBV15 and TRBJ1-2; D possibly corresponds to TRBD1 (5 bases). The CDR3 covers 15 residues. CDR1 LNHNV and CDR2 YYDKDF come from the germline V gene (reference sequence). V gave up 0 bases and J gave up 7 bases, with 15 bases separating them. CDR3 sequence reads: CATSRDGAGIGGYTF. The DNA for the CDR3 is TGTGCCACCAGCAGAGATGGGGCGGGGATTGGTGGCTACACCTTC.

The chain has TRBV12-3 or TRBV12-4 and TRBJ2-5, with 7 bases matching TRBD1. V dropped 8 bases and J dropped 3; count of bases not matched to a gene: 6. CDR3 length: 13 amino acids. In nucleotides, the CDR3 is TGTGCCAGCCAACAGGGGTTGGAAGAGACCCAGTACTTC. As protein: CASQQGLEETQYF.

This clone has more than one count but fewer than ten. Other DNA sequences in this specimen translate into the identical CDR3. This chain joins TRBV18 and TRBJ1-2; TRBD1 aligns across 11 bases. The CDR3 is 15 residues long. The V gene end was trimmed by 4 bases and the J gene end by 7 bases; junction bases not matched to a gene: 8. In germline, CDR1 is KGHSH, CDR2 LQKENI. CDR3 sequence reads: CASSLRTGGAGGYTF. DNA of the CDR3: TGTGCCAGCTCACTCCGGACAGGGGGCGCGGGTGGCTACACCTTC.

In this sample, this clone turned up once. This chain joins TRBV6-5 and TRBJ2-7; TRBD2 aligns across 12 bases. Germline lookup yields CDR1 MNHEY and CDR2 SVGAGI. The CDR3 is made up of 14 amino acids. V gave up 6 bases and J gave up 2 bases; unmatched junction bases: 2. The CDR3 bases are TGTGCCAGCAGACTAGCGGGGGGCCCCTACGAGCAGTACTTC. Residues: CASRLAGGPYEQYF.

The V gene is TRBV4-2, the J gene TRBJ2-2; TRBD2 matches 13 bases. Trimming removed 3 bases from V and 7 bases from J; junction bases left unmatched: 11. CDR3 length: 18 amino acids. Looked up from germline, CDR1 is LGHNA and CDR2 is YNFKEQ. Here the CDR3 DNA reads TGTGCCAGCAGCCAGGCTTTAGGACTAGCGGGAGTTGGCGGGGAGCTGTTTTTT. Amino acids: CASSQALGLAGVGGELFF.

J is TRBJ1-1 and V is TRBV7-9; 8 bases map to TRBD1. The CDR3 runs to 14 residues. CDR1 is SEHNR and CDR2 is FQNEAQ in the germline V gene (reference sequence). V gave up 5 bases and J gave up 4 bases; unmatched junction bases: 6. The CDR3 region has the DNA TGTGCCAGCAGCGCTGACAGGGGATTCACTGAAGCTTTCTTT. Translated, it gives CASSADRGFTEAFF.

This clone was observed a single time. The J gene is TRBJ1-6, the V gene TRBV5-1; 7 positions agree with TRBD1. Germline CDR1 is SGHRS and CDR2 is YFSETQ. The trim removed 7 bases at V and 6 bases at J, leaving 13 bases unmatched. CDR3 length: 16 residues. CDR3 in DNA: TGCGCCAGCCGGGTGGGGCTCTCAGGGGGTAATTCACCCCTCCACTTT. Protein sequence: CASRVGLSGGNSPLHF.

CDR3 region: CASSQPGGGYNEQFF. CDR3 in DNA: TGTGCCAGCAGCCAGCCCGGGGGGGGCTACAATGAGCAGTTCTTC. The genes are TRBV4-2 and TRBJ2-1, with 8 bases fitting TRBD2. V was clipped by 3 bases and J by 3 bases; unmatched bases: 4. Germline CDR1 reads LGHNA; CDR2 reads YNFKEQ. The CDR3 loop spans 15 amino acids.

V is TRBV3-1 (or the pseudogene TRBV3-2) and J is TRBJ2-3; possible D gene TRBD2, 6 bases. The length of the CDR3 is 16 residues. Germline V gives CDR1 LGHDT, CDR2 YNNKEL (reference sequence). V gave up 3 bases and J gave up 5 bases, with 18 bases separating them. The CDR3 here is CASSHDPGQAGDTQYF. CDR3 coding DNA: TGTGCCAGCAGCCATGACCCCGGACAAGCGGGAGATACGCAGTATTTT.

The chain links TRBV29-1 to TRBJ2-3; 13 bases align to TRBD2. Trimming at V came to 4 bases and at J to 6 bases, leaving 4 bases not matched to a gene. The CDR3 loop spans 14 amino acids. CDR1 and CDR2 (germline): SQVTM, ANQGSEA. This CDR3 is CSVGTSGRGDTQYF. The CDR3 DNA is TGCAGCGTTGGGACTAGCGGGAGAGGGGATACGCAGTATTTT.

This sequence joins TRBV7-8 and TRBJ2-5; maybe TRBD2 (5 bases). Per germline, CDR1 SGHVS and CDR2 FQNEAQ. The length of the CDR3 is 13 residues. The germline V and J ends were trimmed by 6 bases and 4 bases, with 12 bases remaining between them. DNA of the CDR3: TGTGCCAGCAGACGAACTGCGGGAGAGACCCAGTACTTC. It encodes CASRRTAGETQYF.

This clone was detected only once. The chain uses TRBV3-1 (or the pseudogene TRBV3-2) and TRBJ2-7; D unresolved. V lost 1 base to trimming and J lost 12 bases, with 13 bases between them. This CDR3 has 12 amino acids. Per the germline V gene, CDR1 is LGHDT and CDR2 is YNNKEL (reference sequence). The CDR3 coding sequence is TGTGCCAGCAGCCAAGGGCCCCAAGACTGGTACTTC. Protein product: CASSQGPQDWYF.

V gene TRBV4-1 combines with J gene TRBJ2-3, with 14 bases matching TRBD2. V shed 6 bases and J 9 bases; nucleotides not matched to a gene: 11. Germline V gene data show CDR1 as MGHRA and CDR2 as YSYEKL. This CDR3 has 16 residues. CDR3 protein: CASRAVGTSGSRTQYF. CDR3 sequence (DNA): TGCGCCAGCAGGGCCGTCGGGACTAGCGGGAGTAGGACGCAGTATTTT.

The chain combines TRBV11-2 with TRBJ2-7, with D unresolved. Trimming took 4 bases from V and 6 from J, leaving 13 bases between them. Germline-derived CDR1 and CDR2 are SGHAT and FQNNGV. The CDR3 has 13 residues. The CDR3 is CASSSALVLEQYF. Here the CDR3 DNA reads TGTGCCAGCAGCTCCGCGCTAGTCCTCGAGCAGTACTTC.

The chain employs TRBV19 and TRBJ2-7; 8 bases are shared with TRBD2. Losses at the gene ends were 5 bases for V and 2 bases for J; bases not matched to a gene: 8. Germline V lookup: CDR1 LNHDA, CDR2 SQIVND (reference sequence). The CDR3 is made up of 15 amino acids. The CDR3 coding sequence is TGTGCCAGTAGTGGTGCTAGCGGGCGCCCCTACGAGCAGTACTTC. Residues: CASSGASGRPYEQYF.

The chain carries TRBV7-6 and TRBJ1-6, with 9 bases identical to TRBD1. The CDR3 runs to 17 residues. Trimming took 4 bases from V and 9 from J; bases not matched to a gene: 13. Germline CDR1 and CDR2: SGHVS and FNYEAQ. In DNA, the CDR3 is TGTGCCAGCAGCTCAGACCCCGGGACAGGGACAAGTTCACCCCTCCACTTT. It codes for CASSSDPGTGTSSPLHF. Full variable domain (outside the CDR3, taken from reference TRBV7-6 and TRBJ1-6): GAGVSQSPRYKVTKRGQDVALRCDPISGHVSLYWYRQALGQGPEFLTYFNYEAQQDKSGLPNDRFSAERPEGSISTLTIQRTEQRDSAMYRCASSSDPGTGTSSPLHFGNGTRLTVT.

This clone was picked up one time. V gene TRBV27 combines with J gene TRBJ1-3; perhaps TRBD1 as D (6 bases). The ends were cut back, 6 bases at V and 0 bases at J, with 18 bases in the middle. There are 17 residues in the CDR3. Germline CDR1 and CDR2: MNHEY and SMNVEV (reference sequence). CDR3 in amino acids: CASSPGEGGRSGNTIYF. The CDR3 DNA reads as TGTGCCAGCAGCCCAGGGGAGGGCGGGCGCTCTGGAAACACCATATATTTT.